This T cell receptor (beta chain) was captured by sequencing in a study of neurological immune-mediated disorders. Many counts were recorded for this clonotype. Time point: longitudinal time-point 3. This CDR3 is 15 amino acids long. Germline V gene data show CDR1 as MNHNY and CDR2 as SVGAGI (reference sequence). Trimming cost V 5 bases and J 6 bases; bases outside gene matches: 13. TCRdb itself ran the 5' RACE reads through MiXCR, one entry per CDR3 protein. The profile shows around 100,000 distinct CDR3 sequences, 11% of them singletons. This chain links TRBV6-6 with TRBJ2-7, with 7 nucleotides matching TRBD1. Sequenced input: PBMCs. The clonotype comes from a female donor with HTLV-1-associated myelopathy (HAM/TSP). The chain's CDR3 is CASSNLGTAPPEQYF. CDR3 nucleotides: TGTGCCAGCAGTAACCTTGGGACAGCCCCTCCCGAGCAGTACTTC.